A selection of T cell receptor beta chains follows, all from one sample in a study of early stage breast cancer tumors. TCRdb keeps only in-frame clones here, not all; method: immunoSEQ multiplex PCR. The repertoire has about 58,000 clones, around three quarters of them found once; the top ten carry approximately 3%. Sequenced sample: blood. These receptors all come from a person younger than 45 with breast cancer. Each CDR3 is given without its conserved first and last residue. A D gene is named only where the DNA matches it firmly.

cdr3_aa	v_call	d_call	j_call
ASSQDMSREPQH	TRBV4-2	NA	TRBJ1-5
ASSLIQGAGTEAF	TRBV4-2	TRBD1	TRBJ1-1
ASSLGENGYT	TRBV5-4	NA	TRBJ1-2
ASSAGQVTEAF	TRBV9	TRBD1	TRBJ1-1
ASSFGTGLRNTGELF	TRBV7-3	TRBD1	TRBJ2-2
ASSPFSPTSGSVYEQY	TRBV18	TRBD2	TRBJ2-7
ASSPDNPGLVTDTQY	TRBV7-9	TRBD2	TRBJ2-3
ASSPINTGELF	TRBV6-5	NA	TRBJ2-2
AWSVSLPNEKLF	TRBV30	NA	TRBJ1-4
ASSTGDTRNTEAF	TRBV19	NA	TRBJ1-1
ASSQGGRQTGELF	TRBV4-3	TRBD2	TRBJ2-2
ASSSQASPYNEQF	TRBV7-3	NA	TRBJ2-1
ASRRAGGETQY	TRBV19	TRBD2	TRBJ2-5
ASSQRLGQNIQY	TRBV9	NA	TRBJ2-4
ASSLVPGEDTEAF	TRBV5-1	NA	TRBJ1-1
ASSPEGQGFHIQY	TRBV5-1	NA	TRBJ2-4
ASSQAQGSGNTIY	TRBV4-1	NA	TRBJ1-3
ASSLGQDYGYT	TRBV11-1	NA	TRBJ1-2
ASSLWAGGIEQF	TRBV5-8	TRBD1	TRBJ2-1
ASSPQADAPYEQY	TRBV7-3	NA	TRBJ2-7
ASSNPSVGVTDTQY	TRBV5-1	NA	TRBJ2-3
ASSESFVTSGSQDTQY	TRBV9	TRBD2	TRBJ2-3
ASSTTSVSDTQY	TRBV19	TRBD2	TRBJ2-3
ASSSAADSVL	TRBV6-6	NA	TRBJ1-1
ATSQQGYGYT	TRBV15	NA	TRBJ1-2
ASSKELSVTGELF	TRBV4-3	NA	TRBJ2-2
SVEDRLAGVADTQY	TRBV29-1	TRBD2	TRBJ2-3
ASSAGTGGGYT	TRBV19	TRBD1	TRBJ1-2
ASSPPGLRTNYEQY	TRBV18	NA	TRBJ2-7
ASSSWSGSGYEQY	TRBV7-2	TRBD2	TRBJ2-7
ASSLGTGFSGELF	TRBV11-3	TRBD1	TRBJ2-2
ASSLEGTGEQF	TRBV11-2	NA	TRBJ2-1
ASNSGTANTGELF	TRBV19	TRBD1	TRBJ2-2
AWSVLGGYSNQPQH	TRBV30	NA	TRBJ1-5
ASSQPRSTDTQY	TRBV6-6	NA	TRBJ2-3
ASSIQEILAGGPMPCTDTQY	TRBV19	TRBD2	TRBJ2-3
ASRPSTGTGYT	TRBV6-5	TRBD1	TRBJ1-2
ASSVDSGGDTQY	TRBV9	TRBD2	TRBJ2-3
ASTLGRGSVEKLF	TRBV6-1	NA	TRBJ1-4
ASSLALGGTEAF	TRBV5-8	NA	TRBJ1-1
ASSLTGTSGKYEQY	TRBV7-3	TRBD2	TRBJ2-7
ASSEWGEAEAF	TRBV2	NA	TRBJ1-1
ASGLPRGGGNTEAF	TRBV12-5	TRBD1	TRBJ1-1
ASSPTARGPYEQY	TRBV7-6	NA	TRBJ2-7
ASSLGRGTEAF	TRBV5-1	NA	TRBJ1-1
ASSLPGTVTGGDLYNEQF	TRBV5-1	NA	TRBJ2-1
ASSQDRDRGVKGYT	TRBV4-2	TRBD1	TRBJ1-2
ASSQSWGGELF	TRBV4-3	NA	TRBJ2-2
ASSNPDLLADTQY	TRBV27	NA	TRBJ2-3
ASRAPISGELF	TRBV4-1	NA	TRBJ2-2
ASSLRGPWNNEQF	TRBV5-8	NA	TRBJ2-1
ASSRTSGPYNEQF	TRBV7-3	TRBD2	TRBJ2-1
ASREGGFGTDTQY	TRBV6-6	NA	TRBJ2-3
ASSGRLAGEVDTQY	TRBV11-3	TRBD2	TRBJ2-3
AWTGGASGANVLT	TRBV30	TRBD1	TRBJ2-6
ARNAQAPYGYT	TRBV30	NA	TRBJ1-2